These 27 T cell receptor beta chains originate from one sample sequenced in a study of post-analysis software for immune sequencing data. Study results and caveats: Patients had higher frequencies than controls of roughly 5 TRBV segments, including TRBV5-6, TRBV5-1 and TRBV20-1.

Libraries were made from TCR beta cDNA, and they carried unique molecular identifiers. TCRdb redid the calling of the PCR reads with MiXCR, one entry per CDR3 protein. The table lists around 190,000 distinct CDR3 sequences, 29% of them singletons, with roughly 3.4% in the top ten. The antigens of these receptors remain unknown. Sequencing used blood. These TCRs come from a girl under 18 with multiple sclerosis.

This clonotype was observed at least ten times. The chain links TRBV4-2 to TRBJ1-5; perhaps TRBD1 as D (6 bases). CDR1 is LGHNA, CDR2 YNFKEQ, per germline. V gave up 1 base and J gave up 6 bases, with 13 bases separating them. The length of the CDR3 is 15 residues. CDR3 loop: CASSQGQQGGQPQHF. CDR3 coding DNA: TGTGCCAGCAGCCAAGGGCAACAGGGCGGTCAGCCCCAGCATTTT.

There are a few counts of this clonotype. The V and J genes are TRBV12-3 or TRBV12-4 and TRBJ1-5; possible D gene TRBD1, 5 bases. The V gene lost 1 base and the J gene lost 7 bases, with 11 bases spanning the gap. The CDR3 spans 14 residues. DNA of the CDR3: TGTGCCAGCAGTTTAGGGTGGGGCGTACAGCCCCAGCATTTT. It yields the protein CASSLGWGVQPQHF.

This clonotype was seen at least ten times. V usage is TRBV9 and J usage is TRBJ2-1, with D possibly matching TRBD2 (5 bases). Germline loops: CDR1 SGDLS, CDR2 YYNGEE. V was clipped by 0 bases and J by 3 bases, with 10 bases between them. The CDR3 covers 15 residues. CDR3 nucleotide sequence: TGTGCCAGCAGCGTAGAAGGAGCGGTCTACAATGAGCAGTTCTTC. It encodes CASSVEGAVYNEQFF.

This clonotype was seen at least ten times. The chain recombines TRBV20-1 with TRBJ2-7, with no clear D. Trimming left V 3 bases short and J 3 bases short, with 12 bases between. The CDR3 is 13 amino acids. Germline-derived CDR1 and CDR2 are DFQATT and SNEGSKA (reference sequence). The CDR3, as DNA: TGCAGTGCTAGGCACCCGGACCACTACGAGCAGTACTTC. Translation: CSARHPDHYEQYF.

In its sample, this clonotype was seen many times. This chain uses TRBV6-5 with TRBJ1-2; D call uncertain. Trimming pared 5 bases from V and 0 bases from J, leaving 10 bases between. CDR1 is MNHEY and CDR2 is SVGAGI in the germline V gene. This CDR3 has 14 amino acids. The CDR3 region is CASSPTVSNYGYTF. The CDR3 DNA reads TGTGCCAGCAGTCCGACGGTATCTAACTATGGCTACACCTTC.

This clonotype was recorded a few times. The chain is built from TRBV11-2 and TRBJ1-1, with D perhaps TRBD1 (6 bases). Germline assignment: CDR1 SGHAT and CDR2 FQNNGV. The length of the CDR3 is 14 residues. The V end lost 4 bases, the J end lost 2 bases, and 11 bases lay between the germline ends. CDR3 amino acids: CASSSPDRNTEAFF. Written as DNA, the CDR3 is TGTGCCAGCAGCTCGCCGGACAGAAACACTGAAGCTTTCTTT.

This clonotype was seen ten or more times. The CDR3 region is CASSLAEGSGETQYF. Here the CDR3 DNA reads TGTGCCAGCAGCTTGGCCGAGGGGAGTGGGGAGACCCAGTACTTC. J is TRBJ2-5 and V is TRBV5-6; D may correspond to TRBD1 or TRBD2 (5 bases each). V was pared by 0 bases and J by 5 bases, with 14 bases between. Germline CDR1 is SGHDT and CDR2 is YYEEEE. The CDR3 totals 15 residues.

J is TRBJ2-3 and V is TRBV27; a weak D match, TRBD2 (5 bases). Deletions cut 2 bases from V and 0 bases from J, with 9 bases between. Per the germline V gene, CDR1 is MNHEY and CDR2 is SMNVEV (reference sequence). CDR3 length: 15 amino acids. The CDR3 loop is CASSLSGASTDTQYF. CDR3 nucleotides: TGTGCCAGCAGTTTAAGCGGAGCTAGCACAGATACGCAGTATTTT.

This clonotype was seen more than once but under ten times. This sequence joins TRBV29-1 and TRBJ1-5; the D gene is possibly TRBD1 (5 bases). The length of the CDR3 is 13 residues. CDR1 is SQVTM, CDR2 ANQGSEA, per germline. Trimming took 1 base from V and 7 from J, leaving 11 bases between them. CDR3 region: CSVEVGGGQPQHF. The CDR3 bases are TGCAGCGTTGAAGTTGGGGGAGGGCAGCCCCAGCATTTT. The whole variable domain, filled in from reference TRBV29-1 and TRBJ1-5, reads SAVISQKPSRDICQRGTSLTIQCQVDSQVTMMFWYRQQPGQSLTLIATANQGSEATYESGFVIDKFPISRPNLTFSTLTVSNMSPEDSSIYLCSVEVGGGQPQHFGDGTRLSIL.

This clonotype was recorded many times. The genes are TRBV20-1 and TRBJ2-1; 10 bases align to TRBD2. The J segment lost 8 bases and the V segment lost 1 base, leaving 8 bases of the junction unmatched. CDR3 length: 15 amino acids. Germline values: CDR1 DFQATT, CDR2 SNEGSKA (reference sequence). The CDR3, as DNA: TGCAGTGCTAGAGCGGCGAGCGGGAGGGCGGATGAGCAGTTCTTC. Translating it yields CSARAASGRADEQFF.

The chain employs TRBV29-1 and TRBJ1-1; unclear D gene. CDR1 SQVTM and CDR2 ANQGSEA come from the germline V gene. The CDR3 extends over 12 amino acids. With 8 bases removed from V and 0 bases from J, the gap between germline ends came to 10 bases. CDR3 protein: CSTSFMNTEAFF. CDR3 in DNA: TGCAGCACTAGCTTCATGAACACTGAAGCTTTCTTT.

This sequence joins TRBV3-1 and TRBJ2-2, with 13 bases identical to TRBD2. The CDR3 is 17 residues long. Germline CDR1 LGHDT, CDR2 YNNKEL (reference sequence). V lost 5 bases and J lost 7; bases outside the gene matches: 10. CDR3 in DNA: TGTGCCAGCAGCGATGGACTAGCGGGAGTCGAACTCGGGGAGCTGTTTTTT. Translated: CASSDGLAGVELGELFF.

The CDR3 here is CASSEGSGRAADTQYF. The CDR3 DNA is TGTGCCAGCAGTGAAGGGAGCGGGAGAGCGGCAGATACGCAGTATTTT. The rearrangement links TRBV2 to TRBJ2-3, with TRBD2 matching over 8 bases. J lost 4 bases, V lost 1 base, and 7 bases had no gene match. The CDR3 totals 16 residues. Germline loops: CDR1 SNHLY, CDR2 FYNNEI.

Turning to this clonotype: This could be a read error, since a much larger clone is one nucleotide away. The rearrangement joins TRBV28 to TRBJ2-4, with D possibly being TRBD1 (6 bases). The V gene lost 3 bases and the J gene lost 13 bases, with 10 bases spanning the gap. The V gene's germline CDR1 is MDHEN and CDR2 SYDVKM. The CDR3 is made up of 11 amino acids. The chain's CDR3 is CASSFAGEQYF. In DNA form, the CDR3 reads TGTGCCAGCAGTTTTGCAGGGGAGCAGTACTTC. The full variable domain, completed using reference TRBV28 and TRBJ2-4, is DVKVTQSSRYLVKRTGEKVFLECVQDMDHENMFWYRQDPGLGLRLIYFSYDVKMKEKGDIPEGYSVSREKKERFSLILESASTNQTSMYLCASSFAGEQYFGAGTRLSVL.

This clonotype was detected only a few times. This chain uses TRBV18 with TRBJ1-2; D unclear. CDR1 and CDR2 from the germline V gene are KGHSH and LQKENI. The CDR3 consists of 16 residues. V was clipped by 3 bases and J by 0 bases, with 14 bases between them. This CDR3 is CASSPGGGLANYGYTF. Here the CDR3 DNA reads TGTGCCAGCTCACCCGGAGGAGGGTTGGCTAACTATGGCTACACCTTC.

With respect to this clonotype: Germline is not matched at one junction end, which may reflect a read error. V is TRBV2 and J is TRBJ2-1; 7 bases are shared with TRBD2. In germline, CDR1 is SNHLY, CDR2 FYNNEI. The CDR3 spans 15 residues. The CDR3 loop reads CASSFASGGSNEQCF. The CDR3 region has the DNA TGTGCCAGCAGCTTCGCTAGCGGAGGTAGTAATGAGCAGTGCTTC.

This clonotype was observed a few times. The V and J genes are TRBV11-2 and TRBJ2-7, with D possibly TRBD1 on 5 matching bases. With 3 bases removed from V and 2 bases from J, the gap between germline ends came to 14 bases. CDR1 is SGHAT, CDR2 FQNNGV, per germline. This CDR3 spans 15 amino acids. CDR3 sequence: CASSLVRQGTYEQYF. CDR3 in DNA: TGTGCCAGCAGCTTGGTCCGGCAGGGAACCTACGAGCAGTACTTC.

On this clonotype: A single base separates this from a much larger clone, so it may be a read error. The chain has TRBV28 and TRBJ2-5, with D maybe TRBD2 (6 bases). Germline V gene data show CDR1 as MDHEN and CDR2 as SYDVKM. CDR3 length: 16 residues. The CDR3 spells CTSSSPLGGGVETQYF. CDR3 DNA: TGTACCAGCAGTTCCCCTCTAGGAGGAGGGGTGGAGACCCAGTACTTC. Variable domain in full (rest from reference TRBV28 and TRBJ2-5): DVKVTQSSRYLVKRTGEKVFLECVQDMDHENMFWYRQDPGLGLRLIYFSYDVKMKEKGDIPEGYSVSREKKERFSLILESASTNQTSMYLCTSSSPLGGGVETQYFGPGTRLLVL.

The CDR3 region is CSARLVTDTQYF. The CDR3 bases are TGCAGTGCTAGACTCGTCACAGATACGCAGTATTTT. The chain employs TRBV20-1 and TRBJ2-3; D is unclear. The V gene lost 2 bases and the J gene lost 2 bases, with 5 bases spanning the gap. CDR1 is DFQATT, CDR2 SNEGSKA, per germline (reference sequence). This CDR3 spans 12 amino acids.

Turning to this clonotype: Compared with germline, one end of the junction differs, possibly owing to a read error. This chain uses TRBV5-1 with TRBJ2-7, with 12 bases fitting TRBD2. The CDR3 spans 17 residues. Germline values: CDR1 SGHRS, CDR2 YFSETQ. The CDR3 is CASSPRTSGNIDYGQYF. In DNA form, the CDR3 reads TGCGCCAGCAGCCCGCGGACTAGCGGGAATATCGACTACGGGCAGTACTTC.

This rearrangement joins TRBV5-1 to TRBJ2-7; perhaps TRBD1 as D (6 bases). The CDR3 sequence is 14 residues long. The germline CDR1 and CDR2 sequences are SGHRS and YFSETQ. The V end lost 4 bases, the J end lost 3 bases, and 14 bases lay between the germline ends. This CDR3 reads CASSPRTADYEQYF. The CDR3 nucleotides are TGCGCCAGCAGCCCGCGGACAGCAGACTACGAGCAGTACTTC.

Note on this clonotype: A junction end diverges from the germline sequence, so it may reflect a read error. This chain uses TRBV13 with TRBJ2-5; 11 bases fit TRBD2. Germline V lookup: CDR1 PRHDT, CDR2 FYEKMQ (reference sequence). CDR3 length equals 15 residues. CDR3 residues: CASSLAGGLQETQYF. The DNA for the CDR3 is TGTGCCAGCAGTTTAGCGGGGGGGCTCCAAGAGACCCAGTACTTC.

Note on this clonotype: One end of the junction does not line up with germline, which may come from a read error. CDR3 protein: CSVGFWTGQVRDGHTF. CDR3 sequence (DNA): TGCAGCGTTGGATTCTGGACAGGGCAGGTCCGAGATGGCCACACCTTC. V is TRBV29-1 and J is TRBJ1-2; 8 bases fit TRBD1. Germline V CDR1 and CDR2: SQVTM, ANQGSEA. The CDR3 covers 16 residues. Filled out from reference TRBV29-1 and TRBJ1-2, the complete variable domain reads SAVISQKPSRDICQRGTSLTIQCQVDSQVTMMFWYRQQPGQSLTLIATANQGSEATYESGFVIDKFPISRPNLTFSTLTVSNMSPEDSSIYLCSVGFWTGQVRDGHTFGSGTRLTVV.

At least ten counts were recorded for this clonotype. The chain recombines TRBV29-1 with TRBJ2-1, with D perhaps TRBD1 (6 bases). The CDR3 consists of 13 residues. CDR1 is SQVTM, CDR2 ANQGSEA, per germline. Deletions cut 3 bases from V and 6 bases from J, with 12 bases between. CDR3 DNA: TGCAGCGTTGACGGTAGAGGGGGCAATGAGCAGTTCTTC. It translates to CSVDGRGGNEQFF.

This clonotype has a count of ten or more. The gene calls are TRBV7-3 and TRBJ2-1; no reliable D call. Germline V gives CDR1 SGHTA, CDR2 FQGTGA. The CDR3 runs 14 residues. With 5 bases removed from V and 0 bases from J, the gap between germline ends came to 8 bases. The CDR3 spells CASSPTGSYNEQFF. The CDR3 DNA follows: TGTGCCAGCAGCCCCACGGGCTCCTACAATGAGCAGTTCTTC.

The rearrangement joins TRBV5-1 to TRBJ2-7; a possible D gene is TRBD2 (5 bases). Trimming shortened V by 0 bases and J by 3 bases, and 7 bases separated the two germline ends. The CDR3 sequence is 13 residues long. Germline V gene sequence: CDR1 SGHRS, CDR2 YFSETQ. The CDR3 is CASSLGGIYEQYF. The CDR3 DNA follows: TGCGCCAGCAGCTTGGGAGGGATCTACGAGCAGTACTTC.

The chain is built from TRBV7-9 and TRBJ1-2; 8 bases are a match to TRBD1. The trim removed 5 bases at V and 3 bases at J, leaving 2 bases unmatched. The CDR3 has 13 amino acids. CDR1 and CDR2 (germline): SEHNR, FQNEAQ (reference sequence). The DNA for the CDR3 is TGTGCCAGCAGCGCGGGACAGGACTATGGCTACACCTTC. Translation gives CASSAGQDYGYTF.